These 2 T cell receptor beta chains were sequenced from one sample in a study of blood T cells in healthy people across ages. PCR was performed a second time for 7 to 11 cycles using a sample-barcoded 5' primer and a J-beta primer mix. From the 5' RACE reads, TCRdb called clonotypes with MiXCR, one entry per CDR3 protein. The sample gives around 800,000 distinct CDR3 sequences, approximately 67% of which show up once; roughly a quarter is in the top ten. The specimen was blood. The origin of the receptors is a man aged 25 to 40 in good health.

V gene TRBV7-9 combines with J gene TRBJ2-7; 8 bases match TRBD2. The CDR3 runs to 15 residues. With 8 bases clipped from V and 0 bases from J, the junction kept 9 bases outside the gene matches. Germline values: CDR1 SEHNR, CDR2 FQNEAQ (reference sequence). The CDR3, as DNA: TGTGCCAGCGGACCGGGGGGGACGGACTCCTACGAGCAGTACTTC. It is translated as CASGPGGTDSYEQYF.

The chain links TRBV4-2 to TRBJ1-1; D is undetermined. The V gene's germline CDR1 is LGHNA and CDR2 YNFKEQ. There are 15 residues in the CDR3. The ends were cut back, 0 bases at V and 6 bases at J, with 14 bases in the middle. The CDR3 loop is CASSQDYLRRAEAFF. The DNA for the CDR3 is TGTGCCAGCAGCCAAGATTACTTAAGGAGGGCTGAAGCTTTCTTT.